The 20 T cell receptor beta chains reported below all come from one sample, sequenced in a study of T cell changes during pregnancy in multiple sclerosis. Method: immunoSEQ multiplex PCR; TCRdb's copy keeps in-frame clones and lacks some. The top ten hold about 0.9% of the sample, which has some 80,000 clones, about 90% seen once. The sequencing used peripheral blood, collected in the first trimester of pregnancy. All receptors come from a female donor in good health, enrolled as a control in a pregnancy study.

V is TRBV7-8 and J is TRBJ2-4, with 7 bases identical to TRBD1. The CDR3 runs 15 residues. Germline V gene lookup returns CDR1 SGHVS and CDR2 FQNEAQ. V lost 5 bases to trimming and J lost 4 bases; unmatched junction nucleotides: 8. The CDR3 protein is CASSAPGTEKNIQYF. The CDR3 nucleotides are TGTGCCAGCAGCGCGCCCGGGACAGAGAAAAACATTCAGTACTTC.

The chain employs TRBV2 and TRBJ2-2; tentatively, D is TRBD1 (6 bases). Trimming shortened V by 4 bases and J by 3 bases, and 12 bases separated the two germline ends. The CDR3 sequence is 15 residues long. Germline CDR1 reads SNHLY; CDR2 reads FYNNEI. CDR3 nucleotide sequence: TGTGCCAGCAGTGCGCGACAGGCAGACACCGGGGAGCTGTTTTTT. It yields the protein CASSARQADTGELFF.

The chain employs TRBV27 and TRBJ1-5; 9 bases fit TRBD1. V was clipped by 6 bases and J by 2 bases; unmatched bases: 5. The V gene's germline CDR1 is MNHEY and CDR2 SMNVEV (reference sequence). The CDR3 has 15 amino acids. CDR3 region: CASSPGQGGNQPQHF. As DNA, the CDR3 is TGTGCCAGCAGCCCGGGACAGGGCGGCAATCAGCCCCAGCATTTT.

This clone was detected only once. The chain carries TRBV5-8 and TRBJ1-2; D is ambiguous. Germline values: CDR1 SGHTS, CDR2 YDEGEE. The V gene lost 1 base and the J gene lost 0 bases, with 13 bases spanning the gap. The CDR3 runs to 16 residues. The CDR3 sequence is CASSLTRQPSNYGYTF. CDR3 bases: TGTGCCAGCAGCTTGACCAGGCAACCTTCTAACTATGGCTACACCTTC.

The gene calls are TRBV5-1 and TRBJ1-1, with 7 nucleotides matching TRBD1. The CDR3 is 14 amino acids. Germline loops: CDR1 SGHRS, CDR2 YFSETQ. V shed 0 bases, J shed 4 bases, and the junction held 3 bases outside the gene matches. The CDR3 reads CASSLAAGGTEAFF. CDR3 nucleotides: TGCGCCAGCAGCTTGGCCGCAGGGGGCACTGAAGCTTTCTTT. The full variable domain, its missing parts supplied by reference TRBV5-1 and TRBJ1-1, is KAGVTQTPRYLIKTRGQQVTLSCSPISGHRSVSWYQQTPGQGLQFLFEYFSETQRNKGNFPGRFSGRQFSNSRSEMNVSTLELGDSALYLCASSLAAGGTEAFFGQGTRLTVV.

The chain combines TRBV5-6 with TRBJ2-2, with 9 bases lining up with TRBD2. Germline assignment: CDR1 SGHDT and CDR2 YYEEEE. The CDR3 spans 16 residues. The V and J ends lost 5 bases and 2 bases, in that order; junction bases with no gene match: 7. Written as DNA, the CDR3 is TGTGCCAGCAGGCGAAGAGCGGGGGGAAACACCGGGGAGCTGTTTTTT. Protein product: CASRRRAGGNTGELFF.

CDR3 sequence: CASSLFPYSNQPQHF. The CDR3, as DNA: TGTGCCAGCAGTTTATTCCCTTATAGCAATCAGCCCCAGCATTTT. The chain combines TRBV27 with TRBJ1-5; no definite D call. V was pared by 1 base and J by 0 bases, with 7 bases between. CDR3 length: 15 amino acids. Germline V gene lookup returns CDR1 MNHEY and CDR2 SMNVEV (reference sequence).

This chain uses TRBV27 with TRBJ2-7; TRBD2 agrees at 9 bases. The germline V gene encodes CDR1 MNHEY and CDR2 SMNVEV (reference sequence). V lost 0 bases, J lost 4 bases, and 7 bases stayed unmatched. The CDR3 is made up of 16 amino acids. CDR3 DNA: TGTGCCAGCAGTTTATCGTTTCTGACTAGCGGATACGAGCAGTACTTC. Translating it yields CASSLSFLTSGYEQYF.

The V and J genes are TRBV4-1 and TRBJ1-5; D gene uncertain. CDR1 and CDR2 from the germline V gene are MGHRA and YSYEKL. This CDR3 region has 17 residues. Trimming left V 2 bases short and J 2 bases short, with 16 bases between. The CDR3 sequence is CASSQSTRVRGNQPQHF. CDR3 coding DNA: TGCGCCAGCAGCCAATCCACGAGGGTACGGGGCAATCAGCCCCAGCATTTT.

In DNA form, the CDR3 reads TGTGCCAGCAGCCTAACTAGCGTTTACAATGAGCAGTTCTTC. Translated: CASSLTSVYNEQFF. V gene TRBV14 combines with J gene TRBJ2-1; 7 positions match TRBD2. V shed 4 bases and J 4 bases; nucleotides not matched to a gene: 4. The CDR3 runs 14 residues. CDR1 is SGHDN, CDR2 FVKESK, per germline.

The chain links TRBV7-2 to TRBJ2-7, with D possibly TRBD2 on 6 matching bases. Germline V gives CDR1 SGHTA, CDR2 FQGNSA. V was pared by 5 bases and J by 1 base, with 15 bases between. The CDR3 has 15 residues. CDR3 nucleotides: TGTGCCAGCAGCCGGGGGACCTTTCCGTCCTACGAGCAGTACTTC. It encodes CASSRGTFPSYEQYF.

This clone appeared many times. The chain employs TRBV19 and TRBJ2-7; D might be TRBD2 (5 bases). Trimming left V 6 bases short and J 5 bases short, with 14 bases between. This CDR3 has 13 amino acids. The V gene's germline CDR1 is LNHDA and CDR2 SQIVND (reference sequence). The CDR3 loop reads CASSPLGSHEQYF. As DNA, the CDR3 is TGTGCCAGTAGCCCCCTTGGGAGCCACGAGCAGTACTTC. Based on the CDR3 plus reference TRBV19 and TRBJ2-7, the full variable domain is DGGITQSPKYLFRKEGQNVTLSCEQNLNHDAMYWYRQDPGQGLRLIYYSQIVNDFQKGDIAEGYSVSREKKESFPLTVTSAQKNPTAFYLCASSPLGSHEQYFGPGTRLTVT.

The gene calls are TRBV15 and TRBJ1-2; D remains unclear. Trimming pared 5 bases from V and 8 bases from J, leaving 18 bases between. The V gene's germline CDR1 is LNHNV and CDR2 YYDKDF (reference sequence). The CDR3 extends over 14 amino acids. The CDR3 nucleotides read TGTGCCACCAGCTTTCGGCAGGCGCGCTGGGGCTACACCTTC. This encodes CATSFRQARWGYTF.

This chain connects TRBV5-1 to TRBJ2-2; a possible D gene is TRBD1 (5 bases). Germline values: CDR1 SGHRS, CDR2 YFSETQ. The CDR3 runs to 14 residues. V dropped 7 bases and J dropped 1 base, with 11 bases sitting between them. The CDR3 here is CASRTRLNTGELFF. Written as DNA, the CDR3 is TGCGCCAGCCGGACACGTTTGAACACCGGGGAGCTGTTTTTT.

The J gene is TRBJ2-3, the V gene TRBV12-5, with 7 positions matching TRBD2. Trimming removed 1 base from V and 1 base from J; junction bases left unmatched: 5. Germline CDR1 is LGHNT and CDR2 is FRNRAP. The CDR3 consists of 16 residues. The CDR3 here is CASGLELGGGTDTQYF. The CDR3 nucleotides read TGTGCTAGTGGTTTGGAGCTGGGGGGGGGCACAGATACGCAGTATTTT.

V is TRBV28 and J is TRBJ1-2; 7 bases agree with TRBD1. Germline-derived CDR1 and CDR2 are MDHEN and SYDVKM. Trimming removed 10 bases from V and 8 bases from J; junction bases left unmatched: 10. The CDR3 is made up of 12 amino acids. CDR3: CATRGGLEGYTF. CDR3 DNA: TGTGCCACCAGGGGGGGGCTAGAAGGCTACACCTTC.

V usage is TRBV7-9 and J usage is TRBJ1-2; 7 bases align to TRBD1. CDR3 size: 18 residues. Trimming removed 5 bases from V and 4 bases from J; junction bases left unmatched: 19. Germline CDR1 reads SEHNR; CDR2 reads FQNEAQ (reference sequence). CDR3 region: CASSPPEMTGWDAYGYTF. CDR3 in DNA: TGTGCCAGCAGCCCCCCAGAAATGACAGGGTGGGATGCCTATGGCTACACCTTC.

The chain joins TRBV4-2 to TRBJ1-5, with D possibly TRBD1 on 5 matching bases. The CDR3 loop spans 15 amino acids. The V end lost 0 bases, the J end lost 4 bases, and 10 bases lay between the germline ends. Germline CDR1 is LGHNA and CDR2 is YNFKEQ. Here the CDR3 reads CASSQEGVGNQPQHF. The DNA of the CDR3 is TGTGCCAGCAGCCAAGAAGGGGTCGGAAATCAGCCCCAGCATTTT.

This chain joins TRBV11-2 and TRBJ2-7; D remains ambiguous. From germline, CDR1 is SGHAT and CDR2 FQNNGV. Trimming shortened V by 2 bases and J by 6 bases, and 8 bases separated the two germline ends. CDR3 size: 12 residues. DNA for the CDR3: TGTGCCAGCAGCTTAATTGTGGCCGAGCAGTACTTC. This encodes CASSLIVAEQYF.

The genes are TRBV28 and TRBJ1-2, with 9 nucleotides matching TRBD1. This CDR3 spans 14 amino acids. Germline trimming cut 3 bases from V and 6 bases from J; bases unmatched to any gene: 5. Germline assignment: CDR1 MDHEN and CDR2 SYDVKM. The CDR3 loop reads CASSLPGQGDGYTF. The CDR3 DNA reads as TGTGCCAGCAGTTTGCCGGGACAGGGTGATGGCTACACCTTC.